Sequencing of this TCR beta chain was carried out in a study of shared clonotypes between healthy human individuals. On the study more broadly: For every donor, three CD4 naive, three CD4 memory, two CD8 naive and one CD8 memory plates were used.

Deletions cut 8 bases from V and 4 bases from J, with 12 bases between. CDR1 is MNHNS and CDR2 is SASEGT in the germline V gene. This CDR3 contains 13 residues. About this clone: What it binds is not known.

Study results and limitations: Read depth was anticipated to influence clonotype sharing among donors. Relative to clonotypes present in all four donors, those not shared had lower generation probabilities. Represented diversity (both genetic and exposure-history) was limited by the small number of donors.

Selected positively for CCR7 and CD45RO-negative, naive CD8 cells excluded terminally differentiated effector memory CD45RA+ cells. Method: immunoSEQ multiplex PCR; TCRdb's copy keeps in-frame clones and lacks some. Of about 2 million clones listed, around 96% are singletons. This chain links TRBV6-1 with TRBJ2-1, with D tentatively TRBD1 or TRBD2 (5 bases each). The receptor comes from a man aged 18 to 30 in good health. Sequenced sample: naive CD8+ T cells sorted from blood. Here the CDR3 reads CASSAGAYNEQFF. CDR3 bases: TGTGCCAGCTCAGCCGGGGCGTACAATGAGCAGTTCTTC.